This record covers a single TCR beta chain. Its antigen is as yet unknown. The sample is drawn from a study of cytomegalovirus exposure and HLA in healthy donors. Study outcomes and limitations: Many donors shared some public TCRs, even though most TCR sequences were rare.

V gave up 8 bases and J gave up 2 bases; unmatched junction bases: 5. The CDR3 has 14 amino acids. The germline gives CDR1 WSHSY, CDR2 SAAADI. PCR was performed using 60 Vbeta and 13 Jbeta primers. Repertoires were generated with immunoSEQ multiplex PCR, while TCRdb's copy carries only in-frame clones and drops some. The sample yields over 150,000 clones, roughly 80% seen once. Sequencing was carried out using PBMCs. This chain joins TRBV10-2 and TRBJ2-2, with 7 bases lining up with TRBD2. The receptor's source is a male donor in good health and CMV-seropositive. The CDR3 sequence: CASHRGVNTGELFF. The CDR3 nucleotides read TGCGCCAGCCACCGGGGGGTCAACACCGGGGAGCTGTTTTTT.